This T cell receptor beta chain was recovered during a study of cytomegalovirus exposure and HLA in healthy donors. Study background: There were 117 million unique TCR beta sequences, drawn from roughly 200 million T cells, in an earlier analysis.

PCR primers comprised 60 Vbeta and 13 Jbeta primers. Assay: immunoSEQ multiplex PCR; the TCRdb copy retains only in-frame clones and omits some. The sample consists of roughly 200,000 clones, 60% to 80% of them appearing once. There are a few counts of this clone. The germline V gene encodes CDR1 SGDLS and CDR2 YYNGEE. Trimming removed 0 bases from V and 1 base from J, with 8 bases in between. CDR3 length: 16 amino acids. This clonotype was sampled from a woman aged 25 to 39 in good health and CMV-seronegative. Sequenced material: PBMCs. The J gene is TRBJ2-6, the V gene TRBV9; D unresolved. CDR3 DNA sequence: TGTGCCAGCAGCGTAGCTACCGGGTCTGGGGCCAACGTCCTGACTTTC. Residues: CASSVATGSGANVLTF.